The rows below give T cell receptor beta chains drawn from one sample of a study of T cell responses to AZD1222 COVID-19 vaccine. Method: immunoSEQ multiplex PCR; TCRdb's copy keeps in-frame clones and lacks some. This sample yields over 130,000 clones, of which about 91% are seen a single time; about 9.4% belongs to the top ten. Sequenced here: peripheral blood, sampled 28 days after the second AZD1222 dose. All receptors come from an adult who received the AZD1222 COVID-19 vaccine. Each CDR3 is given with its conserved first and last residue. A D gene is named only where the DNA matches it firmly. Size is omitted from some rows. Given values are once, few, many or a class for expanded clones.

J gene,V gene,clone size,D gene,CDR3 protein,CDR3 DNA
TRBJ2-1,TRBV28,.,.,CASSLTRLGGNEQFF,TGTGCCAGCAGTTTAACCCGATTAGGGGGCAATGAGCAGTTCTTC
TRBJ1-5,TRBV6-5,.,TRBD1,CGISGQPNQPQHF,TGTGGCATTTCGGGACAGCCTAATCAGCCCCAGCATTTT
TRBJ2-5,TRBV6-4,few,TRBD2,CASSLTSGGQETQYF,TGTGCCAGCAGTCTGACTAGCGGGGGGCAAGAGACCCAGTACTTC
TRBJ2-5,TRBV5-1,.,.,CASSLGGAGRETQYF,TGCGCCAGCAGCTTGGGGGGCGCGGGGCGAGAGACCCAGTACTTC
TRBJ1-1,TRBV5-1,few,.,CASSLGDQGNTEAFF,TGCGCCAGCAGCTTGGGGGACCAAGGGAACACTGAAGCTTTCTTT
TRBJ1-3,TRBV4-1,.,.,CASSPTRFSGNTIYF,TGCGCCAGCAGCCCTACCCGATTCTCTGGAAACACCATATATTTT
TRBJ1-2,TRBV24-1,.,TRBD1,CATSDPPGQGKNGYTF,TGTGCCACCAGTGATCCTCCGGGACAGGGGAAGAATGGCTACACCTTC
TRBJ1-2,TRBV7-2,.,TRBD1,CASSPYRGLGYGYTF,TGTGCCAGCAGCCCATACAGGGGGCTCGGCTATGGCTACACCTTC
TRBJ2-1,TRBV7-2,.,.,CASAAPEARGYNEQFF,TGTGCCAGCGCCGCCCCGGAGGCAAGGGGGTACAATGAGCAGTTCTTC
TRBJ1-1,TRBV4-2,few,.,CASSQDWQMNTEAFF,TGTGCCAGCAGCCAAGATTGGCAGATGAACACTGAAGCTTTCTTT
TRBJ1-1,TRBV29-1,.,TRBD1,CSAVHPPGQGNTEAFF,TGCAGCGCGGTACACCCCCCGGGACAGGGGAACACTGAAGCTTTCTTT
TRBJ2-7,TRBV19,.,TRBD2,CASSIAGGPLLQQYF,TGTGCCAGTAGTATAGCGGGAGGCCCCCTCCTCCAGCAGTACTTC
TRBJ1-2,TRBV6-2/TRBV6-3,once,TRBD1,CASSQNDRVGGYTF,TGTGCCAGCAGTCAAAATGACAGGGTTGGCGGCTACACCTTC
TRBJ1-6,TRBV5-5,.,TRBD1,CASSQSTGLRDNSPLHF,TGTGCCAGCAGCCAATCGACAGGGTTGAGGGATAATTCACCCCTCCACTTT
TRBJ2-1,TRBV27,.,.,CASGGGYNEQFF,TGTGCCAGCGGTGGGGGTTACAATGAGCAGTTCTTC
TRBJ1-1,TRBV19,.,.,CASSIAPSRQGSTEAFF,TGTGCCAGTAGTATAGCCCCTTCCCGGCAGGGGAGCACTGAAGCTTTCTTT
TRBJ1-5,TRBV21-1,.,.,CASPGGSGNQPQHF,TGTGCCAGCCCAGGGGGATCTGGCAATCAGCCCCAGCATTTT
TRBJ1-2,TRBV18,.,TRBD1,CASSPNDRVSYGYTF,TGTGCCAGCTCACCTAACGACAGGGTTAGCTATGGCTACACCTTC
TRBJ2-1,TRBV4-3,.,.,CASSPRWGNNEQFF,TGCGCCAGCAGCCCAAGATGGGGGAACAATGAGCAGTTCTTC
TRBJ1-2,TRBV10-2,.,.,CASTERQVGYGYTF,TGCGCCAGCACCGAGCGGCAGGTCGGGTATGGCTACACCTTC
TRBJ2-6,TRBV2,.,.,CASRKAGGSGPGANVLTF,TGTGCCAGCAGAAAAGCCGGAGGGAGCGGGCCTGGGGCCAACGTCCTGACTTTC
TRBJ2-7,TRBV7-8,.,.,CASSFPSRGGLMGMGYEQYF,TGTGCCAGCAGCTTCCCGTCGAGGGGGGGTTTAATGGGAATGGGCTACGAGCAGTACTTC
TRBJ1-2,TRBV3-1/TRBV3-2,.,.,CASSQDLGGLIYGYTF,TGTGCCAGCAGCCAAGATCTCGGGGGGCTTATATATGGCTACACCTTC
TRBJ2-1,TRBV14,.,TRBD2,CASSQDGLAGFF,TGTGCCAGCAGCCAAGATGGACTAGCGGGGTTCTTC
TRBJ2-3,TRBV6-1,.,.,CASSVTSGTYGTDTQYF,TGTGCCAGCAGTGTAACTTCCGGGACATACGGCACAGATACGCAGTATTTT
TRBJ1-3,TRBV5-1,.,.,CASSPVVPSGNTIYF,TGCGCCAGCAGCCCCGTTGTACCCTCTGGAAACACCATATATTTT
TRBJ1-1,TRBV6-6,.,.,CASSYLEVNTEAFF,TGTGCCAGCAGTTACCTCGAGGTTAACACTGAAGCTTTCTTT
TRBJ1-1,TRBV18,.,.,CASSPSFSNTEAFF,TGTGCCAGCTCACCAAGTTTCTCGAACACTGAAGCTTTCTTT
TRBJ2-3,TRBV27,.,TRBD1,CASSPRGGLVDTQYF,TGTGCCAGCAGTCCAAGAGGGGGCCTGGTAGATACGCAGTATTTT
TRBJ2-3,TRBV5-4,.,.,CASSESTDTQYF,TGTGCCAGCAGCGAGAGCACAGATACGCAGTATTTT
TRBJ2-3,TRBV6-5,.,.,CASSTGDVDTQYF,TGTGCCAGCAGTACGGGAGACGTGGATACGCAGTATTTT
TRBJ1-2,TRBV19,.,TRBD1,CASSPQGTRYGYTF,TGTGCCAGTAGTCCACAGGGGACCCGCTATGGCTACACCTTC
TRBJ1-1,TRBV19,.,TRBD1,CASRPDRGGTEAFF,TGTGCCAGTAGACCGGACAGGGGGGGCACTGAAGCTTTCTTT
TRBJ1-2,TRBV12-3/TRBV12-4,.,.,CASTADLYGYTF,TGTGCCAGCACCGCCGACCTATATGGCTACACCTTC
TRBJ1-1,TRBV9,.,.,CASSDGRPEAFF,TGTGCCAGCAGCGATGGACGGCCTGAAGCTTTCTTT
TRBJ1-2,TRBV6-5,.,TRBD1,CASSYSDRGTNTF,TGTGCCAGCAGTTACTCGGACAGGGGTACGAACACCTTC
TRBJ2-3,TRBV7-9,.,TRBD2,CASSRGETDTQYF,TGTGCCAGCAGCCGGGGGGAGACAGATACGCAGTATTTT
TRBJ2-4,TRBV18,once,.,CASSMDPGGAKNIQYF,TGTGCCAGCTCGATGGATCCCGGCGGAGCCAAAAACATTCAGTACTTC
TRBJ2-1,TRBV6-5,.,TRBD2,CASSSGTSSEFF,TGTGCCAGCAGTTCCGGGACTAGCTCGGAGTTCTTC
TRBJ2-7,TRBV7-8,.,TRBD2,CASSLARLADRYEQYF,TGTGCCAGCAGCTTAGCCCGACTAGCGGACAGGTACGAGCAGTACTTC
TRBJ2-1,TRBV4-2,.,.,CASSQDPTRDGNEQFF,TGTGCCAGCAGCCAAGATCCTACCAGGGATGGGAATGAGCAGTTCTTC
TRBJ1-1,TRBV5-1,.,.,CASRHGSPEAFF,TGCGCCAGCAGACATGGTTCTCCTGAAGCTTTCTTT
TRBJ2-6,TRBV7-9,.,.,CASSPGHTLTHSGANVLTF,TGTGCCAGCAGCCCGGGACACACCTTAACCCACTCTGGGGCCAACGTCCTGACTTTC
TRBJ2-5,TRBV6-5,.,.,CASSPNHGGETQYF,TGTGCCAGCAGTCCTAACCACGGAGGGGAGACCCAGTACTTC
TRBJ1-1,TRBV18,.,TRBD1,CASSPGTGTTEAFF,TGTGCCAGCTCACCTGGGACAGGGACGACTGAAGCTTTCTTT
TRBJ1-1,TRBV18,.,.,CASSPQGMNTEAFF,TGTGCCAGCTCACCACAGGGCATGAACACTGAAGCTTTCTTT
TRBJ2-1,TRBV5-1,.,.,CASSSQSRVAMKEQFF,TGCGCCAGCAGCTCCCAGAGTAGGGTGGCTATGAAGGAGCAGTTCTTC
TRBJ1-5,TRBV6-2/TRBV6-3,.,TRBD1,CASSLTGDLLSNQPQHF,TGTGCCAGCAGCCTAACAGGGGACCTTTTAAGCAATCAGCCCCAGCATTTT
TRBJ1-5,TRBV16,.,TRBD1,CASSRPGTGNQPQHF,TGTGCCAGCAGCCGCCCCGGGACAGGCAATCAGCCCCAGCATTTT
TRBJ1-1,TRBV12-3/TRBV12-4,.,.,CASSLIMNTEAFF,TGTGCCAGCAGTTTAATAATGAACACTGAAGCTTTCTTT
TRBJ2-7,TRBV5-5,.,.,CASSTEKNEQYF,TGTGCCAGCAGCACAGAGAAAAACGAGCAGTACTTC
TRBJ1-2,TRBV11-2,.,.,CASSSWAGRLSNYGYTF,TGTGCCAGCAGCTCTTGGGCGGGACGCCTGTCTAACTATGGCTACACCTTC
TRBJ1-3,TRBV5-1,.,.,CASSLGRGLGNTIYF,TGCGCCAGCAGCTTGGGCAGGGGACTTGGAAACACCATATATTTT
TRBJ1-4,TRBV19,.,.,CASTTVRTNEKLFF,TGTGCCAGCACGACAGTTCGAACGAATGAAAAACTGTTTTTT
TRBJ1-5,TRBV27,.,.,CASSLDRRNQPQHF,TGTGCCAGCAGTTTAGATAGACGAAATCAGCCCCAGCATTTT
TRBJ1-2,TRBV6-1,.,.,CASSEGQGPPYYGYTF,TGTGCCAGCAGTGAAGGCCAAGGACCACCCTACTATGGCTACACCTTC